This TCR beta chain came from a study of blood T cell repertoires in COVID-19. Background on the study: Sources were T cells, B-cell-depleted T cells, or PBMCs; the material itself was cDNA or gDNA.

Profiled with immunoSEQ multiplex PCR; TCRdb holds only in-frame clones, not every one. Among about 97,000 clones, approximately 87% were seen once, and the ten largest hold 15%. The V segment lost 6 bases and the J segment 0 bases; nucleotides outside the gene matches: 9. CDR3 length equals 16 residues. Germline V gene data show CDR1 as MNHNY and CDR2 as SVGAGI (reference sequence). The sequencing sample was made of peripheral blood. The rearrangement links TRBV6-6 to TRBJ1-1; 8 positions match TRBD1. The TCR was taken from a human donor in a cohort sampled during active COVID-19. CDR3 sequence: CASSMLTGALNTEAFF. As DNA, the CDR3 is TGTGCCAGCAGCATGCTGACAGGGGCTTTGAACACTGAAGCTTTCTTT.